Listed here is a single T cell receptor (beta chain). This clonotype has just one count. What antigen it recognizes has not been identified. Base qualities are not recorded, but no much larger clone differs from it by a single base. On its own, one read is weak support. The listed sequencing device is Illumina HiSeq 2500. Quantitative 5'-RACE with molecular barcodes was the method used to prepare the TCR beta libraries. As for how the authors treated the data: A new computational method, built on a probabilistic model of VDJ rearrangement, was used to identify disease-linked TCR variants. Clones were called with MiXCR by TCRdb after fastp trimmed the public reads at Q25, and only in-frame beta chains were retained. Records with the same CDR3 protein are collapsed into one entry carrying the most frequent genes and DNA. The V and J calls, along with clone size, are taken from TCRdb and not from the paper's own processing. Within this sample are around 130,000 distinct CDR3 sequences, with roughly 8.8% of them counted one time only. The top ten clonotypes cover roughly 3.3% of the sample.

The CDR3 goes from the cysteine to the phenylalanine over 13 residues. The retained sequence is limited to the CDR3, 39 bases, with the frame set at the first base. V lost 6 bases and J lost 15 bases, and the count of bases not matched to a germline gene is 14. Sequences LNHDA (CDR1) and SQIVND (CDR2) are obtained from the germline V gene (reference sequence). The source of the sample is a study of CD8 T cells in ankylosing spondylitis (dated by TCRdb to about 2017). Context from the whole study: T cell receptor beta repertoires were profiled in healthy donors and ankylosing spondylitis patients so that disease-linked TCR variants could be found. Peripheral blood was sampled, and synovial fluid was additionally collected from ankylosing spondylitis patients. In total, the full study cohort was made up of some 110 healthy donors and some 26 ankylosing spondylitis patients.

Broader findings and caveats from the paper: According to the report, matched synovial fluid samples from ankylosing spondylitis patients were significantly enriched for the disease-linked clones. A CD8+ phenotype was shown by the disease-linked clones, which were found at relatively low frequencies in peripheral blood. Some motif variants were previously reported in synovial fluid and blood of reactive arthritis patients, suggesting common disease-initiation mechanisms. Blood from ankylosing spondylitis patients appeared to be characterized by a TCR beta motif made up of several highly homologous amino acid variants.

The sample comprised blood, either unsorted or a sorted T cell fraction (not recorded which). The receptor was isolated from a male donor with ankylosing spondylitis or in good health (not recorded which). This receptor chain uses TRBV19 and TRBJ2-4; the central 7 bases match TRBD1. The sequenced DNA: TGTGCCAGTAGCCCAGGAACCCGGGACAGTCGGTACTTC. The resulting protein is CASSPGTRDSRYF. The full variable domain, completed from the reference TRBV19 and TRBJ2-4 proteins outside the CDR3, reads DGGITQSPKYLFRKEGQNVTLSCEQNLNHDAMYWYRQDPGQGLRLIYYSQIVNDFQKGDIAEGYSVSREKKESFPLTVTSAQKNPTAFYLCASSPGTRDSRYFGAGTRLSVL.